This T cell receptor (beta chain) was documented in a study of post-analysis software for immune sequencing data. Whole-study context: Patients with relapsing-remitting, secondary progressive and progressive-relapsing multiple sclerosis courses were all represented.

Study results and limitations: Significantly lower normalized Chao1 diversity was found in patients with multiple sclerosis relative to controls. Patients showed TRBV5-6, TRBV5-1 and TRBV20-1 among several TRBV segments more frequent than in controls.

Per the germline V gene, CDR1 is WNHNN and CDR2 is SYGVQD (reference sequence). This CDR3 has 12 residues. V gave up 2 bases and J gave up 4 bases, with 3 bases separating them. Libraries were made from TCR beta cDNA, and they carried unique molecular identifiers. A population of roughly 0.9 to 11 million T cells gave rise to roughly 0.5 million cDNA molecules. MiXCR, applied by TCRdb to the PCR reads, yields one record per CDR3 protein. The sample carries 650,000 to 850,000 distinct CDR3 sequences, roughly 50% recorded once. As for this clonotype: Antigen: not known.

This chain connects TRBV10-1 to TRBJ1-5, with D unclear. This sequence was found in a girl aged 10-17 years with multiple sclerosis. Sequenced input: blood. This chain's CDR3 is CASSESNQPQHF. The CDR3 DNA is TGCGCCAGCAGTGAGAGTAATCAGCCCCAGCATTTT.